Included here is one T cell receptor (beta chain) sequence, with context. Sequencing was performed with immunoSEQ multiplex PCR; in TCRdb, only in-frame clones are kept and a portion is missing. Among some 100,000 clones listed, approximately 87% were seen once. The sample comes from a study of T cell responses to AZD1222 COVID-19 vaccine. The material sequenced was peripheral blood, taken on day 0 of AZD1222 vaccination. This TCR was recovered from an adult in good health.

DNA of the CDR3: TGTGCCAGCAGTTTACGAGATACGCAGTATTTT. Translation: CASSLRDTQYF. The rearrangement uses TRBV27 and TRBJ2-3, with unresolved D. Germline CDR1 and CDR2: MNHEY and SMNVEV (reference sequence). V gave up 2 bases and J gave up 5 bases, with 2 bases separating them. The CDR3 length is 11 residues.